What follows are 18 T cell receptor beta chains derived from one specimen sequenced in a study of chemoradiotherapy in HPV16-positive cancers. Profiling relied on immunoSEQ multiplex PCR, and the TCRdb table lists in-frame clones only, not all of them. The data contain 30,000 to 35,000 clones, 80% to 90% of them seen just once; the ten biggest clones take up over 3%. Sequencing used blood, obtained from a patient who underwent chemoradiotherapy. These receptors were taken from a human donor with HPV-associated anogenital cancer.

The rearrangement uses TRBV27 and TRBJ1-2, with D perhaps matching TRBD1 (5 bases). V gave up 5 bases and J gave up 4 bases, with 14 bases separating them. This CDR3 has 14 residues. Germline V gene data show CDR1 as MNHEY and CDR2 as SMNVEV (reference sequence). CDR3 residues: CASSSNTGTYGYTF. The CDR3 region has the DNA TGTGCCAGCAGTAGTAATACGGGGACCTATGGCTACACCTTC.

This clone appeared a single time. This chain joins TRBV29-1 and TRBJ2-7; no clear D. The CDR3 has 17 amino acids. CDR1 and CDR2 from the germline V gene are SQVTM and ANQGSEA. The germline V and J ends were trimmed by 4 bases and 2 bases, with 24 bases remaining between them. The CDR3 DNA sequence: TGCAGCGTTGCCCGAGAGGTGTCCAGGTGGATCCCCTACGAGCAGTACTTC. Protein product: CSVAREVSRWIPYEQYF.

The gene calls are TRBV10-3 and TRBJ2-1; no clear D gene. Trimming removed 6 bases from V and 6 bases from J, with 9 bases in between. The CDR3 extends over 12 amino acids. Looked up from germline, CDR1 is ENHRY and CDR2 is SYGVKD. CDR3 bases: TGTGCCATCAGATCGACCCCCAATGAGCAGTTCTTC. Residues: CAIRSTPNEQFF.

This chain joins TRBV14 and TRBJ1-1; 7 bases map to TRBD1. CDR1 is SGHDN and CDR2 is FVKESK in the germline V gene. This CDR3 region has 13 residues. V lost 2 bases and J lost 10; bases outside the gene matches: 7. The CDR3 sequence: CASSQRPQGIAFF. CDR3 DNA sequence: TGTGCCAGCAGCCAACGCCCACAGGGGATAGCTTTCTTT.

The chain is built from TRBV9 and TRBJ1-5, with D possibly matching TRBD1 (5 bases). Germline V CDR1 and CDR2: SGDLS, YYNGEE. This CDR3 has 15 amino acids. Between the trimmed V and J ends, which lost 6 bases and 0 bases, there was a span of 13 bases. DNA for the CDR3: TGTGCCAGCATCCCCGGGACGGATAGCAATCAGCCCCAGCATTTT. Protein product: CASIPGTDSNQPQHF.

The table lists this clone with a count of one. V gene TRBV13 combines with J gene TRBJ1-2; 9 bases fit TRBD1. CDR3 size: 16 residues. V dropped 0 bases and J dropped 7; count of bases not matched to a gene: 9. Germline assignment: CDR1 PRHDT and CDR2 FYEKMQ (reference sequence). CDR3 DNA: TGTGCCAGCAGCTTAGGGGACAGGGGAAACCGGATTGGCTACACCTTC. This encodes CASSLGDRGNRIGYTF.

Only a few counts were recorded for this clone. The chain joins TRBV2 to TRBJ1-2; no reliable D call. V dropped 4 bases and J dropped 2 bases, with 11 bases sitting between them. The CDR3 totals 14 residues. Germline lookup yields CDR1 SNHLY and CDR2 FYNNEI. The chain's CDR3 is CASSAAAANYGYTF. The CDR3, as DNA: TGTGCCAGCAGTGCGGCGGCCGCGAACTATGGCTACACCTTC.

This chain links TRBV7-2 with TRBJ2-3; 10 bases agree with TRBD2. Germline V gene data show CDR1 as SGHTA and CDR2 as FQGNSA. This CDR3 has 16 amino acids. Trimming cost V 2 bases and J 6 bases; bases outside gene matches: 8. The CDR3 nucleotides are TGTGCCAGCAGCTTACTAGCGGGAGCTGGAAGGGATACGCAGTATTTT. It encodes CASSLLAGAGRDTQYF.

J is TRBJ2-1 and V is TRBV25-1; TRBD2 aligns across 9 bases. The CDR3 spans 16 residues. V was clipped by 3 bases and J by 1 base; unmatched bases: 4. Germline lookup yields CDR1 MGHDK and CDR2 SYGVNS. The CDR3 loop reads CASSDSGRPSYNEQFF. The CDR3 region has the DNA TGTGCCAGCAGTGATAGCGGGAGACCTTCCTACAATGAGCAGTTCTTC.

The chain employs TRBV5-1 and TRBJ2-3; no definite D call. With 4 bases removed from V and 2 bases from J, the gap between germline ends came to 11 bases. Germline V gene sequence: CDR1 SGHRS, CDR2 YFSETQ. The CDR3 runs 14 residues. CDR3: CASSDFSITDTQYF. In DNA form, the CDR3 reads TGCGCCAGCAGCGACTTCTCCATCACAGATACGCAGTATTTT.

V usage is TRBV6-5 and J usage is TRBJ1-2, with 7 bases lining up with TRBD1. The CDR3 loop spans 15 amino acids. The germline V gene has CDR1 MNHEY and CDR2 SVGAGI. Trimming removed 4 bases from V and 8 bases from J; junction bases left unmatched: 13. CDR3 DNA sequence: TGTGCCAGCAGTTTACTCCGACAGGGAAGAAGAGGCTACACCTTC. It translates to CASSLLRQGRRGYTF.

This chain uses TRBV7-2 with TRBJ1-6; 7 bases agree with TRBD1. Germline CDR1 reads SGHTA; CDR2 reads FQGNSA. The CDR3 runs to 15 residues. The J segment lost 6 bases and the V segment lost 7 bases, leaving 9 bases of the junction unmatched. The CDR3 bases are TGTGCCAGCACCCGTACAGGGGTTAGTAATTCACCCCTCCACTTT. Protein sequence: CASTRTGVSNSPLHF. The whole variable domain, filled in from reference TRBV7-2 and TRBJ1-6, reads GAGVSQSPSNKVTEKGKDVELRCDPISGHTALYWYRQSLGQGLEFLIYFQGNSAPDKSGLPSDRFSAERTGGSVSTLTIQRTQQEDSAVYLCASTRTGVSNSPLHFGNGTRLTVT.

The genes are TRBV1 and TRBJ2-7; the table names TRBD2, a call not compared with the DNA. TRBV1 is listed as a pseudogene. This CDR3 comprises 11 residues. The CDR3 loop reads CTRAGVHEQYF. CDR3 DNA: TGCACAAGAGCGGGAGTCCACGAGCAGTACTTC.

The chain combines TRBV7-7 with TRBJ2-3; a weak D match, TRBD2 (6 bases). The CDR3 covers 14 residues. Germline V lookup: CDR1 SSHAT, CDR2 FNYEAQ (reference sequence). The V end was cut by 4 bases, the J end by 10 bases, with 18 bases between. The CDR3: CASSSNPGDLAQYF. In nucleotides, the CDR3 is TGTGCCAGCAGCTCCAACCCGGGGGACTTGGCGCAGTATTTT.

This clone was counted only a few times. The chain carries TRBV9 and TRBJ2-7, with TRBD1 matching 10 bases. Germline V gene sequence: CDR1 SGDLS, CDR2 YYNGEE. This CDR3 region has 14 residues. V lost 4 bases to trimming and J lost 7 bases; unmatched junction nucleotides: 8. The CDR3 DNA sequence: TGTGCCAGCAGCCCCTCAGACAGGGGGCCAGAGCAGTACTTC. Translating it yields CASSPSDRGPEQYF.

The CDR3 protein is CASSDPTFREETQYF. CDR3 bases: TGTGCCAGCAGCGACCCAACATTCAGAGAAGAGACCCAGTACTTC. The chain employs TRBV9 and TRBJ2-5; D gene uncertain. From germline, CDR1 is SGDLS and CDR2 YYNGEE. The length of the CDR3 is 15 residues. Trimming removed 3 bases at V and 3 bases at J, with 15 bases between.

V is TRBV7-6 and J is TRBJ2-3; tentatively, D is TRBD1 or TRBD2 (5 bases each). V shed 5 bases and J shed 5 bases, with 14 bases lying between them. Per the germline V gene, CDR1 is SGHVS and CDR2 is FNYEAQ. CDR3 size: 14 residues. In DNA, the CDR3 is TGTGCCAGCAGCCGAGGGGAAGTAGTAGATACGCAGTATTTT. Translating it yields CASSRGEVVDTQYF. Supplemented by reference TRBV7-6 and TRBJ2-3, the full variable domain reads GAGVSQSPRYKVTKRGQDVALRCDPISGHVSLYWYRQALGQGPEFLTYFNYEAQQDKSGLPNDRFSAERPEGSISTLTIQRTEQRDSAMYRCASSRGEVVDTQYFGPGTRLTVL.

The rearrangement joins TRBV14 to TRBJ2-3, with D maybe TRBD1 (5 bases). V shed 2 bases and J shed 13 bases, with 16 bases lying between them. This CDR3 is 13 amino acids long. Germline values: CDR1 SGHDN, CDR2 FVKESK. The CDR3 DNA is TGTGCCAGCAGCCAATCCGCACCCGGCAGGGAGTATTTT. It yields the protein CASSQSAPGREYF.